These 16 T cell receptor beta chains were sequenced from one sample in a study of Graves' ophthalmopathy and Graves' hyperthyroidism. As the template, RNA transcripts were used to amplify TCR beta CDR3 regions. An opening RT-PCR round employed HTBI primers and preceded a second-round multiplex PCR. TCRdb redid the calling of the multiplex PCR reads with MiXCR, one entry per CDR3 protein. The sample yields about 700,000 distinct CDR3 sequences, 40% seen once. Input material: peripheral blood. The receptor set was obtained from an adult man with Graves' ophthalmopathy.

The chain uses TRBV9 and TRBJ1-3; D call uncertain. The CDR3 has 13 residues. Germline V CDR1 and CDR2: SGDLS, YYNGEE. Trimming removed 4 bases at V and 2 bases at J, with 7 bases between. The CDR3 DNA is TGTGCCAGCAGCCTTACAACTGGAAACACCATATATTTT. This encodes CASSLTTGNTIYF.

This clonotype was observed a single time. The V gene is TRBV20-1, the J gene TRBJ1-1, with D maybe TRBD1 (6 bases). Germline V gene lookup returns CDR1 DFQATT and CDR2 SNEGSKA (reference sequence). The CDR3 contains 11 residues. V was trimmed by 2 bases and J by 11 bases, leaving 12 bases between them. CDR3 protein: CSARRGGGAFF. The DNA of the CDR3 is TGCAGTGCTAGAAGAGGGGGAGGGGCTTTCTTT.

The sample holds many counts of this clonotype. The chain recombines TRBV7-9 with TRBJ2-5, with 9 nucleotides matching TRBD1. This CDR3 comprises 18 residues. The germline V gene encodes CDR1 SEHNR and CDR2 FQNEAQ (reference sequence). Losses at the gene ends were 2 bases for V and 7 bases for J; bases not matched to a gene: 17. In DNA, the CDR3 is TGTGCCAGCAGCTTAAAGGTGCTGACAGGGGGTTCGGAAGGGACCCAGTACTTC. Protein: CASSLKVLTGGSEGTQYF.

This sequence joins TRBV19 and TRBJ2-2, with TRBD2 matching 7 bases. From germline, CDR1 is LNHDA and CDR2 SQIVND (reference sequence). CDR3 length: 15 amino acids. J lost 0 bases, V lost 3 bases, and 1 base had no gene match. CDR3 region: CASSILAANTGELFF. The CDR3 DNA follows: TGTGCCAGTAGTATCCTAGCGGCGAACACCGGGGAGCTGTTTTTT. The whole variable domain, filled in from reference TRBV19 and TRBJ2-2, reads DGGITQSPKYLFRKEGQNVTLSCEQNLNHDAMYWYRQDPGQGLRLIYYSQIVNDFQKGDIAEGYSVSREKKESFPLTVTSAQKNPTAFYLCASSILAANTGELFFGEGSRLTVL.

The chain is built from TRBV29-1 and TRBJ2-5, with 9 bases that match TRBD1. J was trimmed by 5 bases and V by 6 bases; bases with no gene match: 7. In germline, CDR1 is SQVTM, CDR2 ANQGSEA. The CDR3 loop spans 13 amino acids. The CDR3 nucleotides are TGCAGCGTCGGACAGGGGCTAGGGGAGACCCAGTACTTC. It codes for CSVGQGLGETQYF.

This chain uses TRBV7-9 with TRBJ2-5; D remains ambiguous. The CDR3 extends over 14 amino acids. CDR1 is SEHNR, CDR2 FQNEAQ, per germline (reference sequence). V lost 11 bases to trimming and J lost 4 bases, with 20 bases between them. The DNA for the CDR3 is TGTGCCTGGAGTCCCCGGCAAAATGGAGAGACCCAGTACTTC. Amino acids: CAWSPRQNGETQYF.

The chain joins TRBV29-1 to TRBJ1-4; D is perhaps TRBD1 (5 bases). Germline CDR1 SQVTM, CDR2 ANQGSEA. With 7 bases removed from V and 6 bases from J, the gap between germline ends came to 18 bases. This CDR3 has 14 residues. The CDR3 here is CSAWDPERDEKLFF. The CDR3 DNA reads as TGCAGCGCCTGGGACCCGGAACGGGATGAAAAACTGTTTTTT.

This clonotype is a singleton in its sample. The rearrangement joins TRBV7-7 to TRBJ2-5; TRBD2 is a possible D gene (5 bases). Germline CDR1 SSHAT, CDR2 FNYEAQ (reference sequence). The CDR3 consists of 17 residues. V dropped 1 base and J dropped 2 bases, with 17 bases sitting between them. CDR3 in amino acids: CASSLGSSRQPQETQYF. In DNA form, the CDR3 reads TGTGCCAGCAGCTTAGGGTCTAGCAGGCAGCCACAAGAGACCCAGTACTTC.

About this clonotype itself: A much bigger clone sits one base away, suggesting this may be a read error. J is TRBJ1-1 and V is TRBV5-1; no firm D call. The CDR3 extends over 14 amino acids. Germline CDR1 and CDR2: SGHRS and YFSETQ. CDR3 loop: CASSLTGRSTEASF. DNA for the CDR3: TGCGCCAGCAGCTTGACGGGAAGGAGCACTGAAGCTTCCTTT.

The V and J genes are TRBV20-1 and TRBJ2-7; 8 bases are a match to TRBD2. The junction had 15 bases not matched to a gene; V was cut back by 1 base and J by 1 base. This CDR3 has 18 amino acids. Looked up from germline, CDR1 is DFQATT and CDR2 is SNEGSKA (reference sequence). CDR3 nucleotides: TGCAGTGCTAGAGGCGACCTACTAGCGGCGGGAGAGTCCTACGAGCAGTACTTC. It encodes CSARGDLLAAGESYEQYF.

This rearrangement joins TRBV6-1 to TRBJ1-1; a possible D gene is TRBD1 (6 bases). Trimming took 7 bases from V and 5 from J, leaving 14 bases between them. This CDR3 spans 13 amino acids. The germline gives CDR1 MNHNS, CDR2 SASEGT. CDR3 region: CASNVGGRTEAFF. CDR3 nucleotides: TGTGCCAGCAATGTAGGGGGAAGGACTGAAGCTTTCTTT.

V is TRBV2 and J is TRBJ1-1; TRBD1 is a possible D gene (6 bases). V dropped 5 bases and J dropped 4 bases, with 11 bases sitting between them. This CDR3 contains 13 residues. The germline gives CDR1 SNHLY, CDR2 FYNNEI. Here the CDR3 reads CASSYTGSTEAFF. The DNA of the CDR3 is TGTGCCAGCAGTTATACAGGGAGCACTGAAGCTTTCTTT.

The J gene is TRBJ2-5, the V gene TRBV7-2; TRBD1 agrees at 8 bases. The V and J ends lost 5 bases and 5 bases, in that order; junction bases with no gene match: 7. The CDR3 is 14 amino acids. CDR1 SGHTA and CDR2 FQGNSA come from the germline V gene. The CDR3 loop is CASSARQGRETQYF. For the CDR3, the DNA is TGTGCCAGCAGCGCCCGACAGGGGAGGGAGACCCAGTACTTC.

The gene calls are TRBV7-9 and TRBJ2-7; D is tentatively TRBD1 or TRBD2 (5 bases each). Per the germline V gene, CDR1 is SEHNR and CDR2 is FQNEAQ (reference sequence). Trimming removed 3 bases from V and 3 bases from J, with 15 bases in between. The CDR3 consists of 15 residues. The DNA of the CDR3 is TGTGCCAGCAGCTTTTTTCAAGGGGACGTCTACGAGCAGTACTTC. Translated, it gives CASSFFQGDVYEQYF.

This clonotype was found many times. The chain recombines TRBV15 with TRBJ1-2; D possibly corresponds to TRBD1 (6 bases). Trimming pared 0 bases from V and 8 bases from J, leaving 13 bases between. Germline CDR1 is LNHNV and CDR2 is YYDKDF (reference sequence). The CDR3 sequence is 14 residues long. The DNA of the CDR3 is TGTGCCACCAGCAGAGATCCGGCAGGGGAAGGCTACACCTTC. Protein: CATSRDPAGEGYTF.

This chain uses TRBV2 with TRBJ1-4, with 7 bases aligning to TRBD1. CDR3 length: 13 residues. V lost 6 bases to trimming and J lost 7 bases; unmatched junction nucleotides: 5. CDR1 and CDR2 (germline): SNHLY, FYNNEI. CDR3 sequence (DNA): TGTGCCAGCAGCAGAGACAGGGCTGAAAAACTGTTTTTT. Translated, it gives CASSRDRAEKLFF. Complete variable domain (other parts from reference TRBV2 and TRBJ1-4): EPEVTQTPSHQVTQMGQEVILRCVPISNHLYFYWYRQILGQKVEFLVSFYNNEISEKSEIFDDQFSVERPDGSNFTLKIRSTKLEDSAMYFCASSRDRAEKLFFGSGTQLSVL.